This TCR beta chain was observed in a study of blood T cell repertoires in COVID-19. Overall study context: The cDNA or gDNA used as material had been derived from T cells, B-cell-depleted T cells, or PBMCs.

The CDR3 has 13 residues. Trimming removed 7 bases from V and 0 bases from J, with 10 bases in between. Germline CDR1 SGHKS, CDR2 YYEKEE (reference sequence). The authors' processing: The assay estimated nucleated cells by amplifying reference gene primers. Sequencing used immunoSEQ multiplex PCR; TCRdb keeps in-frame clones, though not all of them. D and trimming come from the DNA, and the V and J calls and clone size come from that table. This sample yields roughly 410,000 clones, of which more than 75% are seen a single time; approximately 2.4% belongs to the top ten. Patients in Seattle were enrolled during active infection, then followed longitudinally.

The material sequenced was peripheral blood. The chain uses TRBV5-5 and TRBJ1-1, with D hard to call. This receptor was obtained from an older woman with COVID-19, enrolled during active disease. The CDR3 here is CASVLGVNTEAFF. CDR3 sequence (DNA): TGTGCCAGCGTCCTGGGAGTGAACACTGAAGCTTTCTTT. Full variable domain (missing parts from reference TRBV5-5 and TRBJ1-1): DAGVTQSPTHLIKTRGQQVTLRCSPISGHKSVSWYQQVLGQGPQFIFQYYEKEERGRGNFPDRFSARQFPNYSSELNVNALLLGDSALYLCASVLGVNTEAFFGQGTRLTVV.